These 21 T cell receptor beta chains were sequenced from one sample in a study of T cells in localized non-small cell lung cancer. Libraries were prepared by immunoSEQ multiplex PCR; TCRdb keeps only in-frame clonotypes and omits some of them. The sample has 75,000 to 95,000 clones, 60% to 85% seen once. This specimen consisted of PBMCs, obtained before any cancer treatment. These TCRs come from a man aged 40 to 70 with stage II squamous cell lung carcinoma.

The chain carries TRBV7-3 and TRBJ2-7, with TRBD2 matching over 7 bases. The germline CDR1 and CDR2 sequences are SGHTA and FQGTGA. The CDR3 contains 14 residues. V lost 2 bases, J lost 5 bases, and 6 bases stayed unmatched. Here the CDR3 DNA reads TGTGCCAGCAGCTTAGGGGAGGGGACCCACGAGCAGTACTTC. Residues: CASSLGEGTHEQYF. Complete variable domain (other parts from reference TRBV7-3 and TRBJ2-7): GAGVSQTPSNKVTEKGKYVELRCDPISGHTALYWYRQSLGQGPEFLIYFQGTGAADDSGLPNDRFFAVRPEGSVSTLKIQRTERGDSAVYLCASSLGEGTHEQYFGPGTRLTVT.

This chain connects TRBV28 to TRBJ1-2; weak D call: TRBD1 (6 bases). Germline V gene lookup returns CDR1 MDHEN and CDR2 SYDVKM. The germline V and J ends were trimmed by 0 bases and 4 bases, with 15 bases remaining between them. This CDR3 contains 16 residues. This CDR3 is CASSLWVRGLSYGYTF. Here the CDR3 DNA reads TGTGCCAGCAGTTTATGGGTCCGGGGGCTTAGCTATGGCTACACCTTC.

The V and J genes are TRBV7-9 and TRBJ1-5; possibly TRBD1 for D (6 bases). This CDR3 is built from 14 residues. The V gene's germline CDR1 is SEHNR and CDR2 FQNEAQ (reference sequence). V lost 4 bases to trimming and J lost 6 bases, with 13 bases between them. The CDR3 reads CASSSAGGPQPQHF. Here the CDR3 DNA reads TGTGCCAGCAGCTCCGCCGGGGGGCCTCAGCCCCAGCATTTT.

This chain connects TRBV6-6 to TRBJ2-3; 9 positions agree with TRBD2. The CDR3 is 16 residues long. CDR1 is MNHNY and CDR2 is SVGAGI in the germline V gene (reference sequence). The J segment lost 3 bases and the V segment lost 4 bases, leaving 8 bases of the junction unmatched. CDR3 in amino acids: CASSSGLAGNTDTQYF. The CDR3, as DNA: TGTGCCAGCAGTTCGGGGCTAGCGGGGAATACAGATACGCAGTATTTT.

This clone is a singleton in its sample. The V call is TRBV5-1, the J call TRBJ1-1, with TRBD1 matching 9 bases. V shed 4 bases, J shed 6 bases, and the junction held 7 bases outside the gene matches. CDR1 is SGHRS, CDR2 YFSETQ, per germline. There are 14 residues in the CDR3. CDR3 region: CASSSGQGIAEAFF. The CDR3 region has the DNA TGCGCCAGCAGCAGCGGACAGGGGATCGCTGAAGCTTTCTTT.

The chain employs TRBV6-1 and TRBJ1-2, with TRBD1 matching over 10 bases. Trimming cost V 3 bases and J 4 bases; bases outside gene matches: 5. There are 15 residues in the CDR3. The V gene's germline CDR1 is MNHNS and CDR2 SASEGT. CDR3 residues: CASSDLGTGAYGYTF. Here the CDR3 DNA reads TGTGCCAGCAGTGACCTCGGGACAGGGGCCTATGGCTACACCTTC.

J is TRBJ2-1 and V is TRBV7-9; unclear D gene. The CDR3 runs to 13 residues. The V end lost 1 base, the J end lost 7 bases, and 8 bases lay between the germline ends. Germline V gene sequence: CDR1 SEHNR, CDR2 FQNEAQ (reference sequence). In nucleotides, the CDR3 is TGTGCCAGCAGCTTAGACCCTAGGAATGAGCAGTTCTTC. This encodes CASSLDPRNEQFF.

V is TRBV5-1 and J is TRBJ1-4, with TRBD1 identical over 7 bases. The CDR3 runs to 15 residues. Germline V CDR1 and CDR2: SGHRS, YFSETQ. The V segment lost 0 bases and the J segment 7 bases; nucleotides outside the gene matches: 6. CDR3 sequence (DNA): TGCGCCAGCAGCTTGGAGGGGTCAGGGGGTGAAAAACTGTTTTTT. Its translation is CASSLEGSGGEKLFF.

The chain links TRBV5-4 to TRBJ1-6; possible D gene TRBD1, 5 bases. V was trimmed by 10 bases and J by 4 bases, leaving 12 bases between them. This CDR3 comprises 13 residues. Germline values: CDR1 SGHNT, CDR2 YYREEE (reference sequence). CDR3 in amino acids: CASTGDYNSPLHF. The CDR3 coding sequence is TGTGCCTCAACGGGGGATTATAATTCACCCCTCCACTTT.

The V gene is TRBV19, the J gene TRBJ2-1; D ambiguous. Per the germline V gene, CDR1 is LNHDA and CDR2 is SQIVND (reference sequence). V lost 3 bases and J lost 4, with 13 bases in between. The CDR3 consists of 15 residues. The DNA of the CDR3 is TGTGCCAGTAGTATCGAAGCGCAAATATACAATGAGCAGTTCTTC. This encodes CASSIEAQIYNEQFF.

CDR3 in DNA: TGTGCCAGCGGGCTGGACAGGGCGTTTTCCTACGAGCAGTACTTC. This gives the protein CASGLDRAFSYEQYF. The chain carries TRBV7-2 and TRBJ2-7, with TRBD1 matching over 8 bases. The CDR3 has 15 amino acids. CDR1 SGHTA and CDR2 FQGNSA come from the germline V gene. The V segment lost 8 bases and the J segment 1 base; nucleotides outside the gene matches: 10.

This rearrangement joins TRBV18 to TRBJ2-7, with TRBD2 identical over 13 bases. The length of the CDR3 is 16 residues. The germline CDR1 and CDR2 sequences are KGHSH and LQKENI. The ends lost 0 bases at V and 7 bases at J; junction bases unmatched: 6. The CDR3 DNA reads TGTGCCAGCTCACCACCCTTACTAGCGGGAGGGGGTGAGCAGTACTTC. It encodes CASSPPLLAGGGEQYF.

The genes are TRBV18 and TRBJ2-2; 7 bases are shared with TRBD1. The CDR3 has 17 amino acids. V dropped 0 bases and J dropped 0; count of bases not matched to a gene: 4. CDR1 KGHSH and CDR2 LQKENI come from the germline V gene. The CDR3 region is CASSPPNQGANTGELFF. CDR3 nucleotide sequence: TGTGCCAGCTCACCACCGAACCAGGGGGCGAACACCGGGGAGCTGTTTTTT.

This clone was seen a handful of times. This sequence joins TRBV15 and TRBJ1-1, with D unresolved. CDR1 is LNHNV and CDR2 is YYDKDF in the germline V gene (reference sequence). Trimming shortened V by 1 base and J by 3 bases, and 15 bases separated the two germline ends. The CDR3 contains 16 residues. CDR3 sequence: CATSRAKRTGDTEAFF. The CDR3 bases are TGTGCCACCAGCAGAGCTAAGCGGACTGGGGACACTGAAGCTTTCTTT.

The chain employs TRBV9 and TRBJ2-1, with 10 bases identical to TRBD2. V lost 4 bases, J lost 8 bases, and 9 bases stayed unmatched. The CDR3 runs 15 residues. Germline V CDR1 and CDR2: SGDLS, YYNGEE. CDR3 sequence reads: CASSLSGRAVYEQFF. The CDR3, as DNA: TGTGCCAGCAGCCTGAGCGGGAGGGCCGTCTATGAGCAGTTCTTC. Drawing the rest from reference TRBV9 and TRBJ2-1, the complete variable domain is DSGVTQTPKHLITATGQRVTLRCSPRSGDLSVYWYQQSLDQGLQFLIQYYNGEERAKGNILERFSAQQFPDLHSELNLSSLELGDSALYFCASSLSGRAVYEQFFGPGTRLTVL.

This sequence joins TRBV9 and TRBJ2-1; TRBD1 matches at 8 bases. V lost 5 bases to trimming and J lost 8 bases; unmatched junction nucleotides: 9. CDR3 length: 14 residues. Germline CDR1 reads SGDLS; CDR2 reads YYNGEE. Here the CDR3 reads CASSSGQGIYEQFF. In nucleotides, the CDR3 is TGTGCCAGCAGTAGTGGACAGGGAATCTATGAGCAGTTCTTC.

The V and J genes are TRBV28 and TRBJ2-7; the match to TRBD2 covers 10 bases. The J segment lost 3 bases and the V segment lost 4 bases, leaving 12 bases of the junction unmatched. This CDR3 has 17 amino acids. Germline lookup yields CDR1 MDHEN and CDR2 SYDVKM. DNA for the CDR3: TGTGCCAGCAGTTACATATTAGCGGGAGGTGGGAACTACGAGCAGTACTTC. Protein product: CASSYILAGGGNYEQYF.

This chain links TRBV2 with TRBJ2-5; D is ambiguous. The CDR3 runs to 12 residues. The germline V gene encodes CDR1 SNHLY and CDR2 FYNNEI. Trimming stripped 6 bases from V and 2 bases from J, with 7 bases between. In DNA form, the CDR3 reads TGTGCCAGCAGACGGGTACAAGAGACCCAGTACTTC. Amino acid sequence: CASRRVQETQYF.

The DNA for the CDR3 is TGTGCCAGCAGCCGCGTCGGGAGGAGCTCCTACAATGAGCAGTTCTTC. Translated, it gives CASSRVGRSSYNEQFF. V usage is TRBV7-2 and J usage is TRBJ2-1; 7 bases are shared with TRBD2. The V gene's germline CDR1 is SGHTA and CDR2 FQGNSA. This CDR3 is 16 amino acids long. The V and J ends lost 5 bases and 0 bases, in that order; junction bases with no gene match: 7.

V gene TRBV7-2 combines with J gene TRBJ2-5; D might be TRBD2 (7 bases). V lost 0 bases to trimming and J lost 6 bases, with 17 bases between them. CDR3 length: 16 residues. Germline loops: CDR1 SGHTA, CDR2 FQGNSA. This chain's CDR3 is CASSLASQGGAKTQYF. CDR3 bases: TGTGCCAGCAGCTTAGCTTCACAAGGGGGGGCCAAGACCCAGTACTTC. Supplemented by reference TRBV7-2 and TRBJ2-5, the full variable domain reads GAGVSQSPSNKVTEKGKDVELRCDPISGHTALYWYRQSLGQGLEFLIYFQGNSAPDKSGLPSDRFSAERTGGSVSTLTIQRTQQEDSAVYLCASSLASQGGAKTQYFGPGTRLLVL.

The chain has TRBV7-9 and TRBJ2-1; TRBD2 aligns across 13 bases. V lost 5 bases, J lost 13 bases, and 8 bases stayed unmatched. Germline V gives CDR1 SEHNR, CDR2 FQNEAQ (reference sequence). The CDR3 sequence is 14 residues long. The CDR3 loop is CASSRTSGGVKQFF. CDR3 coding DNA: TGTGCCAGCAGCAGGACTAGCGGGGGTGTGAAACAGTTCTTC.